This entry lists 9 T cell receptor beta chains sequenced from one sample in a study of OX40 agonist ivuxolimab in advanced cancers. Using immunoSEQ multiplex PCR, the repertoire was profiled, and TCRdb retains in-frame clones only, with some absent. The table shows roughly 100,000 clones, with more than 75% occurring only once. This specimen was CD4+ or CD8+ T cells sorted from blood, taken in a trial of the OX40 agonist ivuxolimab. These receptors came from an adult with an advanced solid tumor such as melanoma, head and neck, liver or kidney cancer.

J is TRBJ2-4 and V is TRBV7-2; possible D gene TRBD2, 6 bases. V dropped 2 bases and J dropped 5 bases, with 10 bases sitting between them. The CDR3 has 14 residues. CDR1 and CDR2 from the germline V gene are SGHTA and FQGNSA. The CDR3 DNA reads as TGTGCCAGCAGCTTAACGGGGGTCCAAAACATTCAGTACTTC. The encoded protein is CASSLTGVQNIQYF.

The chain uses TRBV19 and TRBJ1-5, with 9 positions matching TRBD1. The ends lost 6 bases at V and 3 bases at J; junction bases unmatched: 6. Germline V gives CDR1 LNHDA, CDR2 SQIVND (reference sequence). The CDR3 is 15 residues long. CDR3 sequence: CASRRQGGDNQPQHF. For the CDR3, the DNA is TGTGCCAGTAGACGACAGGGGGGGGACAATCAGCCCCAGCATTTT.

This clone has just a few counts. The chain couples TRBV27 to TRBJ1-6, with 10 bases matching TRBD1. J lost 9 bases, V lost 2 bases, and 10 bases had no gene match. The CDR3 consists of 17 residues. Germline loops: CDR1 MNHEY, CDR2 SMNVEV (reference sequence). The CDR3 bases are TGTGCCAGCAGTTTAAGGGACAGGGGACTTGTTGGTTCACCCCTCCACTTT. Translating gives CASSLRDRGLVGSPLHF.

About this clone: Other DNA sequences in this specimen translate into the identical CDR3. The V and J genes are TRBV7-6 and TRBJ1-6, with 8 positions matching TRBD1. The CDR3 length is 14 residues. Per the germline V gene, CDR1 is SGHVS and CDR2 is FNYEAQ. V lost 3 bases, J lost 6 bases, and 1 base stayed unmatched. CDR3 sequence reads: CASSLGQVNSPLHF. CDR3 nucleotides: TGTGCCAGCAGCTTGGGACAGGTTAATTCACCCCTCCACTTT.

This chain links TRBV5-1 with TRBJ1-2; possibly TRBD1 for D (5 bases). Germline CDR1 is SGHRS and CDR2 is YFSETQ. The V end lost 3 bases, the J end lost 5 bases, and 14 bases lay between the germline ends. The CDR3 has 14 residues. The CDR3 here is CASSSFQGGYGYTF. As DNA, the CDR3 is TGCGCCAGCAGCTCCTTCCAGGGAGGGTATGGCTACACCTTC.

The chain has TRBV5-6 and TRBJ1-1; D is uncertain. This CDR3 spans 14 amino acids. V lost 0 bases to trimming and J lost 1 base, with 7 bases between them. Germline CDR1 reads SGHDT; CDR2 reads YYEEEE. CDR3 sequence reads: CASSLDSWNTEAFF. Here the CDR3 DNA reads TGTGCCAGCAGCTTGGACAGCTGGAACACTGAAGCTTTCTTT.

The chain couples TRBV7-2 to TRBJ1-5, with a weak D call TRBD1 (6 bases). With 3 bases removed from V and 3 bases from J, the gap between germline ends came to 15 bases. This CDR3 region has 16 residues. Germline CDR1 reads SGHTA; CDR2 reads FQGNSA. The CDR3 bases are TGTGCCAGCAGCTTGGCCGGGGGCGGTGTCAATCAGCCCCAGCATTTT. Translating gives CASSLAGGGVNQPQHF.

About this clone: Germline and junction disagree at one end, which may indicate a read error. The chain carries TRBV28 and TRBJ1-1; no clear D. Germline CDR1 reads MDHEN; CDR2 reads SYDVKM. The CDR3 contains 14 residues. The CDR3 nucleotides are TGTGCCAGCAGTACTAGACACCCGAACACTGAAGTTTTCTTT. This translates into CASSTRHPNTEVFF.

This clone was seen a single time. The rearrangement links TRBV6-5 to TRBJ1-1; D is perhaps TRBD1 (5 bases). The CDR3 totals 14 residues. V was trimmed by 7 bases and J by 8 bases, leaving 20 bases between them. Germline CDR1 MNHEY, CDR2 SVGAGI. CDR3 amino acids: CASTPNAREAEAFF. The CDR3 DNA follows: TGTGCCAGCACCCCTAATGCCAGGGAGGCGGAAGCTTTCTTT.